This TCR beta chain originates from a study of T-cell memory formation after mild COVID-19. CDR3 length equals 16 residues. Trimming took 5 bases from V and 0 from J, leaving 15 bases between them. The germline gives CDR1 SGHTA, CDR2 FQGNSA. TCR alpha and TCR beta cDNA libraries carrying sample barcodes and UMIs were produced by 5'RACE using constant-segment primers. TCRdb itself ran the 5' RACE reads through MiXCR, one entry per CDR3 protein. The profile shows almost 250,000 distinct CDR3 sequences, 15% of them singletons. This receptor was taken from an adult woman who had mild COVID-19 (a few samples of this study predate the infection). Cell type and time point are not known. This chain uses TRBV7-2 with TRBJ2-3, with D possibly being TRBD1 or TRBD2 (5 bases each). The sample consisted of PBMCs or a T cell subset sorted from them (not recorded which). The CDR3 protein is CASSKSGTTSTDTQYF. In DNA, the CDR3 is TGTGCCAGCAGCAAATCCGGGACCACTAGCACAGATACGCAGTATTTT.